This note documents a single T cell receptor beta chain sequence. The antigen is undetermined. Sequencing was performed with immunoSEQ multiplex PCR; in TCRdb, only in-frame clones are kept and a portion is missing. The repertoire has some 150,000 clones, around 94% of them found once; the top ten carry 1.3%. The record originates from a study of T cell responses to AZD1222 COVID-19 vaccine. Study-wide points: The breadth and depth of Spike-specific TCRs increased once two AZD1222 doses had been given. Donors were chiefly white British, with a greater number of females, and clonal diversity was perhaps underestimated.

The CDR3 is made up of 13 amino acids. The germline V gene encodes CDR1 LNHDA and CDR2 SQIVND (reference sequence). Deletions cut 3 bases from V and 5 bases from J, with 8 bases between. V gene TRBV19 combines with J gene TRBJ1-5; D may be TRBD1 (6 bases). This sample comprised peripheral blood, obtained on day 0 of AZD1222 vaccination. The clonotype comes from an adult in good health. CDR3 loop: CASSIRQDQPQHF. DNA for the CDR3: TGTGCCAGTAGTATTCGACAGGATCAGCCCCAGCATTTT.